These 15 T cell receptor beta chains were all obtained from the same sample, sequenced in a study of identical twins. TCRdb recomputed calls from the 5' RACE reads with MiXCR, one row per CDR3 protein. The sample shows 1.5 million to 2 million distinct CDR3 sequences, under 35% of them seen only once. Sequencing input: cord blood. These receptors all come from a newborn girl in good health.

Concerning this clonotype: One end of the junction varies from germline; a read error may be responsible. The CDR3 coding sequence is TGCAGCGTTGGAGACAGATTTCCTGAAAATCTGTTTTTT. Amino acid sequence: CSVGDRFPENLFF. This sequence joins TRBV29-1 and TRBJ1-4; D is perhaps TRBD1 (5 bases). The CDR3 extends over 13 amino acids. Germline CDR1 SQVTM, CDR2 ANQGSEA.

The gene calls are TRBV5-1 and TRBJ2-3; D could derive from TRBD1 or TRBD2 (5 bases each). V lost 4 bases and J 2 bases, leaving 8 bases between the germline ends. This CDR3 is 13 amino acids long. Germline-derived CDR1 and CDR2 are SGHRS and YFSETQ. In DNA, the CDR3 is TGCGCCAGCAGCCACGGGACCACAGATACGCAGTATTTT. It translates to CASSHGTTDTQYF. The entire variable domain, with the rest obtained from reference TRBV5-1 and TRBJ2-3, is as follows: KAGVTQTPRYLIKTRGQQVTLSCSPISGHRSVSWYQQTPGQGLQFLFEYFSETQRNKGNFPGRFSGRQFSNSRSEMNVSTLELGDSALYLCASSHGTTDTQYFGPGTRLTVL.

The gene calls are TRBV6-5 and TRBJ1-6, with D possibly matching TRBD1 (5 bases). The CDR3 covers 16 residues. Trimming took 6 bases from V and 3 from J, leaving 15 bases between them. Germline values: CDR1 MNHEY, CDR2 SVGAGI. The CDR3 DNA sequence: TGTGCCAGCAGCCTCATCAGGGCGGTCTATAATTCACCCCTCCACTTT. Encoded protein: CASSLIRAVYNSPLHF.

The chain joins TRBV6-2 or TRBV6-3 to TRBJ2-1; 7 bases map to TRBD2. J lost 4 bases, V lost 6 bases, and 15 bases had no gene match. CDR3 length equals 17 residues. CDR1 and CDR2 from the germline V gene are MNHEY and SVGEGT. The CDR3 loop is CASSQPASSGRYNEQFF. The CDR3 nucleotides are TGTGCCAGCAGCCAACCGGCGTCTAGCGGCAGGTACAATGAGCAGTTCTTC.

The chain recombines TRBV20-1 with TRBJ1-4, with D uncertain. The CDR3 extends over 14 amino acids. Trimming cost V 1 base and J 3 bases, with 9 bases left between them. Germline values: CDR1 DFQATT, CDR2 SNEGSKA (reference sequence). The CDR3 nucleotides are TGCAGTGCTAGAGTGGTCGCCTCTAATGAAAAACTGTTTTTT. Amino acids: CSARVVASNEKLFF.

A note on this clonotype: A read error may be the cause here, since a much bigger clone is one base away. The chain recombines TRBV7-9 with TRBJ1-2; TRBD1 matches at 9 bases. The CDR3 length is 12 residues. In germline, CDR1 is SEHNR, CDR2 FQNEAQ (reference sequence). The CDR3 nucleotides read TGTGCCGGCAGCTTACAGGGGGCTGGCTACACCTTC. It yields the protein CAGSLQGAGYTF.

This clonotype occurred a few times. This chain connects TRBV6-5 to TRBJ1-5; 7 bases align to TRBD1. Per germline, CDR1 MNHEY and CDR2 SVGAGI. The CDR3 has 16 amino acids. V was pared by 2 bases and J by 0 bases, with 4 bases of the junction left unmatched. The CDR3 nucleotides are TGTGCCAGCAGTTACCCGACAGGGTATAGCAATCAGCCCCAGCATTTT. It specifies CASSYPTGYSNQPQHF.

V gene TRBV6-1 combines with J gene TRBJ1-1; D is undetermined. The CDR3 runs 14 residues. V shed 0 bases and J shed 5 bases, with 10 bases lying between them. Germline CDR1 is MNHNS and CDR2 is SASEGT. CDR3 in DNA: TGTGCCAGCAGTGAAGCAGGGCGTAGGACTGAAGCTTTCTTT. It translates to CASSEAGRRTEAFF.

The V and J genes are TRBV5-1 and TRBJ1-1; D unclear. V lost 4 bases and J 0 bases, leaving 16 bases between the germline ends. Germline V gene data show CDR1 as SGHRS and CDR2 as YFSETQ. The CDR3 has 16 residues. This CDR3 is CASSRVPISMNTEAFF. The CDR3 DNA sequence: TGCGCCAGCAGCCGAGTCCCTATTTCAATGAACACTGAAGCTTTCTTT.

A remark on this clonotype: A junction end diverges from the germline sequence, so it may reflect a read error. This chain links TRBV24-1 with TRBJ2-5; 8 nucleotides line up with TRBD1. Germline V CDR1 and CDR2: KGHDR, SFDVKD. The CDR3 totals 14 residues. The CDR3 reads CVTSDVDRVETQYF. The CDR3 DNA sequence: TGTGTCACCAGTGATGTGGACAGGGTTGAGACCCAGTACTTC.

The rearrangement joins TRBV10-3 to TRBJ2-5; TRBD1 matches 10 bases. Germline-derived CDR1 and CDR2 are ENHRY and SYGVKD. There are 13 residues in the CDR3. The J segment lost 5 bases and the V segment lost 6 bases, leaving 3 bases of the junction unmatched. In DNA, the CDR3 is TGTGCCATCAGGTTGACAGGGGGCGAGACCCAGTACTTC. This encodes CAIRLTGGETQYF.

This clonotype was recorded a few times. This sequence joins TRBV10-3 and TRBJ2-3; 10 nucleotides line up with TRBD2. The germline CDR1 and CDR2 sequences are ENHRY and SYGVKD. J was trimmed by 0 bases and V by 9 bases; bases with no gene match: 3. The CDR3 covers 14 residues. The CDR3 sequence is CAIGLAASTDTQYF. The CDR3 coding sequence is TGTGCCATTGGACTAGCGGCTAGCACAGATACGCAGTATTTT.

This clonotype was seen only a few times. The CDR3 region is CASSLRGRLNEQFF. In DNA form, the CDR3 reads TGTGCCAGCAGTTTGCGGGGGCGGCTCAATGAGCAGTTCTTC. This chain joins TRBV12-3 or TRBV12-4 and TRBJ2-1, with a tentative D call TRBD2 (7 bases). Trimming shortened V by 3 bases and J by 6 bases, and 12 bases separated the two germline ends. The CDR3 runs 14 residues.

This sequence joins TRBV24-1 and TRBJ2-1; 9 nucleotides line up with TRBD2. The V gene end was trimmed by 4 bases and the J gene end by 6 bases; junction bases not matched to a gene: 15. This CDR3 has 18 amino acids. The germline CDR1 and CDR2 sequences are KGHDR and SFDVKD. The CDR3 sequence: CATSDRVPGLAGTNEQFF. The CDR3 DNA is TGTGCCACCAGTGACCGCGTCCCGGGACTAGCAGGGACCAATGAGCAGTTCTTC.

This clonotype has just a few counts. This chain joins TRBV7-9 and TRBJ1-1, with 8 bases fitting TRBD1. Germline V gene sequence: CDR1 SEHNR, CDR2 FQNEAQ (reference sequence). The CDR3 is 17 amino acids. V gave up 6 bases and J gave up 1 base; unmatched junction bases: 13. The CDR3 bases are TGTGCCAGCAGGTCCGGTAATCAGGGGGCGCGGAACACTGAAGCTTTCTTT. This codes for CASRSGNQGARNTEAFF.